This TCR beta chain was recorded in a study of cytomegalovirus exposure and HLA in healthy donors. Donors consisted of healthy bone marrow donors. Study-wide results and caveats: Later, an analysis found that common viral pathogens appeared to be linked with several of the most significant clusters.

Primers for the PCR totalled 60 Vbeta and 13 Jbeta. The table came from immunoSEQ multiplex PCR; TCRdb's copy has only in-frame clones and leaves some out. Among roughly 130,000 clones listed, approximately 65% were seen once. Points on this clone: The antigen is not known.

The material sequenced was PBMCs. The TCR originated in a man younger than 35 in good health and CMV-seronegative.

CDR3 in amino acids: CASSQTGGYTGELFF. The CDR3 DNA reads as TGTGCCAGCAGTCAGACAGGGGGCTACACCGGGGAGCTGTTTTTT. The rearrangement links TRBV27 to TRBJ2-2; 10 bases align to TRBD1. The CDR3 contains 15 residues. The ends lost 5 bases at V and 3 bases at J; junction bases unmatched: 3. Germline-derived CDR1 and CDR2 are MNHEY and SMNVEV (reference sequence).